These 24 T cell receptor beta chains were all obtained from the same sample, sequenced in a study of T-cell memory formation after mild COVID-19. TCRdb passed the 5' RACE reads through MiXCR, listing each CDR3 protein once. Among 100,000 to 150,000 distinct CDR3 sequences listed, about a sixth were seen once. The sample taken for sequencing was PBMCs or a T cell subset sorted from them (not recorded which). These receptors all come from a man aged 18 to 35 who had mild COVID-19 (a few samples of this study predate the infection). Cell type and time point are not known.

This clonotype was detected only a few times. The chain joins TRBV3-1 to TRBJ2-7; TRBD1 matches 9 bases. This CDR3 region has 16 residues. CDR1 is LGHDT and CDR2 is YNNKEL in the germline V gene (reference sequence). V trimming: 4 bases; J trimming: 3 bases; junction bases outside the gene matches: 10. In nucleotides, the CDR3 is TGTGCCAGCAGCCCACCCATCGGGACAGGGAACTACGAGCAGTACTTC. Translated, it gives CASSPPIGTGNYEQYF.

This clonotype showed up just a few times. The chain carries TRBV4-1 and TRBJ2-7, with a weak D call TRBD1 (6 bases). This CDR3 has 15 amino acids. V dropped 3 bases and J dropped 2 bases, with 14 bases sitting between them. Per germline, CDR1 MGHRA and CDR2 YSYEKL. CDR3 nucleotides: TGCGCCAGCAGCCAGAGGACAGAGCTCGCCTACGAGCAGTACTTC. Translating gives CASSQRTELAYEQYF.

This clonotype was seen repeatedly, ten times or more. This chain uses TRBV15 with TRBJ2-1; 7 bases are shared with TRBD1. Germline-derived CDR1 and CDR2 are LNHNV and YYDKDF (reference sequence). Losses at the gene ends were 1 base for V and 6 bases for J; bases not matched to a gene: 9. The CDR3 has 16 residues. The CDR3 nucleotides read TGTGCCACCAGCAGAGTTAGGCCAGGGGGATTCAATGAGCAGTTCTTC. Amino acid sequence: CATSRVRPGGFNEQFF.

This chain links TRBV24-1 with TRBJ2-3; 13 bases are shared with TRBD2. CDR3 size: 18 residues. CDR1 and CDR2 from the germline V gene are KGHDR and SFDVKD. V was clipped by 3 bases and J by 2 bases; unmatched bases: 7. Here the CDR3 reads CATSDNPGTSGTTDTQYF. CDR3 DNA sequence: TGTGCCACCAGTGATAACCCAGGGACTAGCGGGACCACAGATACGCAGTATTTT.

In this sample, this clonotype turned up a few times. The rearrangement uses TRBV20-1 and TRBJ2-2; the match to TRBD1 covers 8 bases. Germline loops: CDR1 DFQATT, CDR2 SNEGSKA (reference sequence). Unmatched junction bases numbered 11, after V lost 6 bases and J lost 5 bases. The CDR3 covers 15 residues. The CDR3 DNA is TGCAGTGCACGCCCTTTTAACAGGGGGACCGGGGAGCTGTTTTTT. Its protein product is CSARPFNRGTGELFF.

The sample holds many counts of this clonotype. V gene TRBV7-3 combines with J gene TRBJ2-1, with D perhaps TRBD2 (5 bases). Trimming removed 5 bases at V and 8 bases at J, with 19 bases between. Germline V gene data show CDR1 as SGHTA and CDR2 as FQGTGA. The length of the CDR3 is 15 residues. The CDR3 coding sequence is TGTGCCAGCAGCAACAAAAGGGCTAGCATGGATGAGCAGTTCTTC. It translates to CASSNKRASMDEQFF.

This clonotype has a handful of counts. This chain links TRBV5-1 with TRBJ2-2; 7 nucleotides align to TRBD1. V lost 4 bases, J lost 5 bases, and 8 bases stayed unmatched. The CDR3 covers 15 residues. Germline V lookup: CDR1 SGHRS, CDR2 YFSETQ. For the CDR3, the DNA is TGCGCCAGCAGCCCGAACAGGGGTGGAACCGGGGAGCTGTTTTTT. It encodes CASSPNRGGTGELFF. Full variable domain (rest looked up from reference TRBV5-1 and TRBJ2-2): KAGVTQTPRYLIKTRGQQVTLSCSPISGHRSVSWYQQTPGQGLQFLFEYFSETQRNKGNFPGRFSGRQFSNSRSEMNVSTLELGDSALYLCASSPNRGGTGELFFGEGSRLTVL.

This CDR3 reads CASSEAPWTSGAGEQFF. The CDR3 DNA reads TGTGCCAGCAGTGAAGCCCCATGGACTAGCGGGGCCGGTGAGCAGTTCTTC. The chain joins TRBV6-1 to TRBJ2-1; 12 nucleotides match TRBD2. The CDR3 extends over 17 amino acids. V was pared by 0 bases and J by 9 bases, with 9 bases of the junction left unmatched. CDR1 and CDR2 (germline): MNHNS, SASEGT.

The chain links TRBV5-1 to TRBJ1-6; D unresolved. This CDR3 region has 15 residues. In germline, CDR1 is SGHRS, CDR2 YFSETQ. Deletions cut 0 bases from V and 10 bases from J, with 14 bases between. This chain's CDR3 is CASSLDPRGGSPLHF. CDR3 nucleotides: TGCGCCAGCAGCTTGGACCCGCGAGGCGGATCACCCCTCCACTTT.

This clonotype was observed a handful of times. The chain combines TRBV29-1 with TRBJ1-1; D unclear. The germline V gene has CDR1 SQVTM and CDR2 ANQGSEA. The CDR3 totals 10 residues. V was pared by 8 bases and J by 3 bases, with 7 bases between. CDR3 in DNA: TGCAGCACCACGTACACTGAAGCTTTCTTT. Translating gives CSTTYTEAFF.

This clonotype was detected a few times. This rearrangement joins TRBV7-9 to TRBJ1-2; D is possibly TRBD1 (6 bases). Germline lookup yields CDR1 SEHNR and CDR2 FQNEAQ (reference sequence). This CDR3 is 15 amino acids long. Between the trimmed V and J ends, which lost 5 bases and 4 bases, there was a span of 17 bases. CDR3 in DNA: TGTGCCAGCAGCCAAAACCTCAGGGGTATCTATGGCTACACCTTC. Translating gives CASSQNLRGIYGYTF.

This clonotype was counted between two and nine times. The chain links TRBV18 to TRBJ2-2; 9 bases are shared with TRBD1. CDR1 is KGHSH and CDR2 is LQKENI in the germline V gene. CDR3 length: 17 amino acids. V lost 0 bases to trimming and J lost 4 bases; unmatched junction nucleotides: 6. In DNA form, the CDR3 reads TGTGCCAGCTCACCACCCCTAGGACAGGGGCCCACCGGGGAGCTGTTTTTT. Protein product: CASSPPLGQGPTGELFF.

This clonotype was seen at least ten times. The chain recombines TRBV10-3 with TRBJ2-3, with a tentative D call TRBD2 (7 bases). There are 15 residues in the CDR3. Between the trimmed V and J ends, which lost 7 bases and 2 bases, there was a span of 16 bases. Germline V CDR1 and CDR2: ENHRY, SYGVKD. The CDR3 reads CAITTGGRYTDTQYF. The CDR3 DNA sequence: TGTGCCATCACCACCGGGGGGCGGTACACAGATACGCAGTATTTT.

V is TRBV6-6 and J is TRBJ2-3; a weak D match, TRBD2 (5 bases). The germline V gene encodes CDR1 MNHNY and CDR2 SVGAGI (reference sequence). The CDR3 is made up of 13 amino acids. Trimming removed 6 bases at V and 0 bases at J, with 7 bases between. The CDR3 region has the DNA TGTGCCAGCAGGCGGGCTAGCACAGATACGCAGTATTTT. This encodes CASRRASTDTQYF.

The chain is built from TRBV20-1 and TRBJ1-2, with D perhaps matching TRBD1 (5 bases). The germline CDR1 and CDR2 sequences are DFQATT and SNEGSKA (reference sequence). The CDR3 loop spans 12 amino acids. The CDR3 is CASNQGLDGYTF. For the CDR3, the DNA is TGCGCCTCAAACCAGGGACTTGATGGCTACACCTTC.

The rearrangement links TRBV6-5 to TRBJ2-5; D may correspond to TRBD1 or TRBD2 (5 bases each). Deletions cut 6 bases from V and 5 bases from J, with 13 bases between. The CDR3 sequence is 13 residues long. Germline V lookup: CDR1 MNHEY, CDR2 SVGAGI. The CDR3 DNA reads TGTGCCAGCAGCCCGGGCTGGGGGGAGACCCAGTACTTC. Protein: CASSPGWGETQYF.

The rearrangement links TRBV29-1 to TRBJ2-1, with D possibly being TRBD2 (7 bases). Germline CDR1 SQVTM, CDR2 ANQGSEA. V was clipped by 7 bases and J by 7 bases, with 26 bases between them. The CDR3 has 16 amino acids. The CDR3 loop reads CSAGGGGPPSGNEQFF. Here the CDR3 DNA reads TGCAGCGCCGGGGGAGGGGGACCCCCGTCGGGAAATGAGCAGTTCTTC.

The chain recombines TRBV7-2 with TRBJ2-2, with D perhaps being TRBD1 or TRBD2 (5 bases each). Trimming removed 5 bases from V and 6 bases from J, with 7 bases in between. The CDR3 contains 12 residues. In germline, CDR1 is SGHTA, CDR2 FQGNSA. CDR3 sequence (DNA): TGTGCCAGCAGCCGAGGGGCCGGGGAGCTGTTTTTT. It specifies CASSRGAGELFF.

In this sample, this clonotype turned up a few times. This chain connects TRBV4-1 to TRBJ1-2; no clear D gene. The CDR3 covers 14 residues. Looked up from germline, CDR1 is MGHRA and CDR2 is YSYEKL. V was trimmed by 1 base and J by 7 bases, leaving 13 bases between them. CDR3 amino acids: CASSQVVGVGGYTF. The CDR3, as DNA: TGCGCCAGCAGCCAAGTAGTCGGGGTTGGTGGCTACACCTTC.

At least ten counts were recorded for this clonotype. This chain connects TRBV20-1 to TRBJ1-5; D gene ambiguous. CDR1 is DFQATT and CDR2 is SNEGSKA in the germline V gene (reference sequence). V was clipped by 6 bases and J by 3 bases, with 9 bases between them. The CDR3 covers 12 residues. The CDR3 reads CSATFTNQPQHF. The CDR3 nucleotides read TGCAGTGCCACATTTACCAATCAGCCCCAGCATTTT.

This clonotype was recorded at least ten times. The CDR3 region is CASSFGERHNEQFF. In nucleotides, the CDR3 is TGTGCCAGCAGTTTCGGGGAGAGACACAATGAGCAGTTCTTC. The gene calls are TRBV12-3 or TRBV12-4 and TRBJ2-1; D is perhaps TRBD2 (5 bases). The V gene lost 3 bases and the J gene lost 5 bases, with 11 bases spanning the gap. This CDR3 has 14 residues.

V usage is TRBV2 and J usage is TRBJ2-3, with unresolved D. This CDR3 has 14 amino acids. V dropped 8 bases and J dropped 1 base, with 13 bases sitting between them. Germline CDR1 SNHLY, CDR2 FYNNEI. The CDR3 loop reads CASQLRQRTDTQYF. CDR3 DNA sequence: TGTGCCAGCCAACTAAGGCAACGCACAGATACGCAGTATTTT.

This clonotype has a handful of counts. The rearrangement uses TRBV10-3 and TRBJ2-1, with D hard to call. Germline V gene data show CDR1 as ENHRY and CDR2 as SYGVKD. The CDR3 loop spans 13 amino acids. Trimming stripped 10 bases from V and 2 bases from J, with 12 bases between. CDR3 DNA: TGTGCCACCACCCCTGGGACCTACAATGAGCAGTTCTTC. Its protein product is CATTPGTYNEQFF.

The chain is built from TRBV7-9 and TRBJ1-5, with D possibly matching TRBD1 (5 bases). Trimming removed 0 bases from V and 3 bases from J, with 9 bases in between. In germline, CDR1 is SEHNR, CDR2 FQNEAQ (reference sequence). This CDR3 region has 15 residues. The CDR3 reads CASSLAGAVNQPQHF. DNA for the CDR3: TGTGCCAGCAGCTTAGCCGGGGCAGTCAATCAGCCCCAGCATTTT.